This TCR beta chain was sequenced during a study of cytomegalovirus exposure and HLA in healthy donors. For this clone: No antigen is known for it.

The CDR3 consists of 15 residues. The germline CDR1 and CDR2 sequences are SGHRS and YFSETQ. V shed 4 bases, J shed 4 bases, and the junction held 3 bases outside the gene matches. Clones were sequenced by immunoSEQ multiplex PCR, and TCRdb holds only the in-frame ones, with some missing. The data contain approximately 150,000 clones, roughly 86% of them singletons. Points from the study as a whole: Reportedly, cytomegalovirus status was diagnosed with high sensitivity and specificity.

The TCR sequence derives from a man younger than 35 in good health and CMV-seropositive. This rearrangement joins TRBV5-1 to TRBJ2-1; 12 bases map to TRBD1. Source material: PBMCs. The DNA for the CDR3 is TGCGCCAGCAGCGTGGGACAGGGGGCGTACAATGAGCAGTTCTTC. Its translation: CASSVGQGAYNEQFF.